Sequencing of this T cell receptor (beta chain) was carried out in a study of blood T cells in healthy people across ages. Ranging in age from roughly 6 to 90, the donors were healthy Caucasian individuals from Russia. The CDR3 loop spans 16 amino acids. The count of this clonotype is one. Alongside a J-beta primer mix, a sample-barcoded 5' primer served in a second PCR lasting roughly 7 to 12 cycles. TCRdb reanalysed the 5' RACE reads using MiXCR and keeps one entry per CDR3 protein. The table lists around 900,000 distinct CDR3 sequences, under 30% of them singletons, with around a sixth in the top ten.

The chain couples TRBV21-1 to TRBJ1-6. TRBV21-1 is a pseudogene segment. The specimen sequenced was blood. This TCR came from a woman of 80 years or more in good health. CDR3 amino acids: CASSKEQKKDNSPLHF. In nucleotides, the CDR3 is TGTGCCAGCAGCAAAGAGCAGAAGAAGGATAATTCACCCCTCCACTTT.